This note documents a single T cell receptor (beta chain) sequence. The data derive from a study of cytomegalovirus exposure and HLA in healthy donors. TCRdb keeps only in-frame clones here, not all; method: immunoSEQ multiplex PCR. The table shows approximately 170,000 clones, with 80% to 85% occurring only once. Trimming cost V 4 bases and J 2 bases; bases outside gene matches: 4. Per the germline V gene, CDR1 is SGHDT and CDR2 is YYEEEE. CDR3 length: 16 residues. Sequencing was performed on PBMCs. The chain employs TRBV5-6 and TRBJ1-6; 9 bases line up with TRBD1. This clonotype was sampled from a man aged 25 to 45 in good health and CMV-seropositive. The CDR3 DNA is TGTGCCAGCAGCCCCCGGGACAGGGCCTATAATTCACCCCTCCACTTT. It encodes CASSPRDRAYNSPLHF.